One sample yielded the 18 T cell receptor beta chains listed below, sequenced in a study of shared clonotypes between healthy human individuals. Profiling relied on immunoSEQ multiplex PCR, and the TCRdb table lists in-frame clones only, not all of them. Counted here are about 870,000 clones, 80% to 95% occurring once; the ten biggest clones make up 24%. Positive CCR7 selection of CD45RO-negative cells yielded the naive CD8 cells, and terminally differentiated effector memory CD45RA+ cells were excluded. The specimen was naive CD8+ T cells sorted from blood. These receptors all come from a man in his thirties or forties in good health.

This clone has just a few counts. The chain links TRBV27 to TRBJ1-5, with D hard to call. Germline CDR1 MNHEY, CDR2 SMNVEV (reference sequence). The CDR3 sequence is 14 residues long. V shed 3 bases and J shed 0 bases, with 6 bases lying between them. CDR3 sequence (DNA): TGTGCCAGCAGTTTGACCTATAGCAATCAGCCCCAGCATTTT. It is translated as CASSLTYSNQPQHF.

This rearrangement joins TRBV27 to TRBJ2-1; 7 bases fit TRBD2. CDR1 is MNHEY, CDR2 SMNVEV, per germline (reference sequence). This CDR3 comprises 14 residues. V trimming: 4 bases; J trimming: 6 bases; junction bases outside the gene matches: 6. DNA of the CDR3: TGTGCCAGCAGTTCGCGTACTAGCGTCAATGAGCAGTTCTTC. Its protein is CASSSRTSVNEQFF.

In this sample, this clone turned up once. This chain joins TRBV25-1 and TRBJ1-5; TRBD1 is a possible D gene (5 bases). CDR3 size: 15 residues. Between the trimmed V and J ends, which lost 3 bases and 0 bases, there was a span of 9 bases. The germline CDR1 and CDR2 sequences are MGHDK and SYGVNS. The CDR3 DNA reads TGTGCCAGCAGTGATTCAGGGAATAGCAATCAGCCCCAGCATTTT. As protein: CASSDSGNSNQPQHF.

The V call is TRBV7-9, the J call TRBJ2-7; 10 bases fit TRBD1. The CDR3 runs 15 residues. The germline V gene has CDR1 SEHNR and CDR2 FQNEAQ (reference sequence). The V and J ends lost 5 bases and 2 bases, in that order; junction bases with no gene match: 6. CDR3 sequence: CASSHRDRGTYEQYF. In DNA form, the CDR3 reads TGTGCCAGCAGCCACCGGGACAGGGGTACCTACGAGCAGTACTTC.

This clone was counted only a few times. CDR3 bases: TGCAGTCCCTGGGAGGGCACTGAAGCTTTCTTT. This encodes CSPWEGTEAFF. V and J are TRBV20-1 and TRBJ1-1; D gene uncertain. There are 11 residues in the CDR3. The V end lost 8 bases, the J end lost 4 bases, and 11 bases lay between the germline ends. Germline CDR1 DFQATT, CDR2 SNEGSKA (reference sequence).

The V and J genes are TRBV5-1 and TRBJ2-7; a weak D match, TRBD2 (6 bases). Per germline, CDR1 SGHRS and CDR2 YFSETQ. Trimming removed 2 bases at V and 4 bases at J, with 13 bases between. The CDR3 has 14 residues. The CDR3 DNA reads as TGCGCCAGCAGCTTTGCGGGGCCCGGGTACGAGCAGTACTTC. This encodes CASSFAGPGYEQYF.

This rearrangement joins TRBV16 to TRBJ2-7; D not certain. Between the trimmed V and J ends, which lost 0 bases and 12 bases, there was a span of 12 bases. In germline, CDR1 is KGHSY, CDR2 FQNENV. The length of the CDR3 is 12 residues. The CDR3 DNA follows: TGTGCCAGCAGCCAATCGGTCAGGCCAACGTACTTC. Protein sequence: CASSQSVRPTYF. Complete variable domain (other parts from reference TRBV16 and TRBJ2-7): GEEVAQTPKHLVRGEGQKAKLYCAPIKGHSYVFWYQQVLKNEFKFLISFQNENVFDETGMPKERFSAKCLPNSPCSLEIQATKLEDSAVYFCASSQSVRPTYFGPGTRLTVT.

CDR3 protein: CASSILYEQYF. In DNA, the CDR3 is TGTGCCAGCAGCATCCTCTACGAGCAGTACTTC. V is TRBV5-4 and J is TRBJ2-7; no clear D gene. Deletions cut 4 bases from V and 3 bases from J, with 5 bases between. Looked up from germline, CDR1 is SGHNT and CDR2 is YYREEE (reference sequence). The CDR3 has 11 amino acids.

The gene calls are TRBV19 and TRBJ2-7; TRBD2 aligns across 8 bases. The CDR3 sequence is 12 residues long. Trimming cost V 10 bases and J 5 bases; bases outside gene matches: 7. Germline V CDR1 and CDR2: LNHDA, SQIVND (reference sequence). Here the CDR3 reads CATRGASDEQYF. The CDR3 DNA follows: TGTGCCACGCGGGGGGCTTCCGACGAGCAGTACTTC. Supplemented by reference TRBV19 and TRBJ2-7, the full variable domain reads DGGITQSPKYLFRKEGQNVTLSCEQNLNHDAMYWYRQDPGQGLRLIYYSQIVNDFQKGDIAEGYSVSREKKESFPLTVTSAQKNPTAFYLCATRGASDEQYFGPGTRLTVT.

V usage is TRBV19 and J usage is TRBJ2-7, with D unclear. Trimming took off 6 bases at V and 2 bases at J, with 14 bases between the two ends. This CDR3 contains 14 residues. Germline V gene lookup returns CDR1 LNHDA and CDR2 SQIVND (reference sequence). CDR3 loop: CASSERGRAYEQYF. The CDR3 DNA sequence: TGTGCCAGTAGCGAAAGAGGACGGGCCTACGAGCAGTACTTC.

The chain joins TRBV10-3 to TRBJ2-2; 13 bases are a match to TRBD2. The germline gives CDR1 ENHRY, CDR2 SYGVKD. This CDR3 comprises 17 residues. J lost 0 bases, V lost 4 bases, and 2 bases had no gene match. CDR3 nucleotide sequence: TGTGCCATCAGTGGGGGACTAGCGGGGTCGAACACCGGGGAGCTGTTTTTT. This encodes CAISGGLAGSNTGELFF.

The sample holds one count of this clone. This sample includes further DNA sequences coding for the same CDR3. The chain recombines TRBV6-5 with TRBJ2-3; 8 nucleotides align to TRBD2. V shed 2 bases, J shed 1 base, and the junction held 2 bases outside the gene matches. CDR1 is MNHEY and CDR2 is SVGAGI in the germline V gene. CDR3 length: 15 residues. The CDR3 coding sequence is TGTGCCAGCAGTTACGGAGCGGGAGGCACAGATACGCAGTATTTT. This encodes CASSYGAGGTDTQYF.

The chain couples TRBV6-5 to TRBJ2-7, with D unclear. Trimming removed 2 bases from V and 5 bases from J, with 10 bases in between. Germline CDR1 is MNHEY and CDR2 is SVGAGI. The CDR3 runs 13 residues. The CDR3 is CASSYNPRDEQYF. The CDR3 DNA reads TGTGCCAGCAGTTACAATCCCCGGGACGAGCAGTACTTC.

The gene calls are TRBV13 and TRBJ2-1, with D maybe TRBD1 (5 bases). CDR1 is PRHDT, CDR2 FYEKMQ, per germline (reference sequence). V was trimmed by 5 bases and J by 7 bases, leaving 21 bases between them. The CDR3 covers 16 residues. CDR3 nucleotide sequence: TGTGCCAGCAGCCACCCTATCGGCAGGGATTCAAATGAGCAGTTCTTC. This gives the protein CASSHPIGRDSNEQFF.

The V gene is TRBV7-9, the J gene TRBJ2-7; TRBD1 aligns across 7 bases. Losses at the gene ends were 4 bases for V and 3 bases for J; bases not matched to a gene: 12. The germline V gene encodes CDR1 SEHNR and CDR2 FQNEAQ (reference sequence). The CDR3 consists of 16 residues. CDR3 sequence reads: CASSSDRDSRYYEQYF. CDR3 DNA sequence: TGTGCCAGCAGCTCCGATAGGGACAGCCGATACTACGAGCAGTACTTC.

The chain joins TRBV7-7 to TRBJ2-3, with TRBD2 identical over 10 bases. J gave up 3 bases and V 5 bases, and 5 bases lay outside the gene matches. The germline V gene has CDR1 SSHAT and CDR2 FNYEAQ (reference sequence). CDR3 size: 15 residues. The CDR3 sequence is CASSPLAGDTDTQYF. DNA of the CDR3: TGTGCCAGCAGCCCTCTAGCGGGAGATACAGATACGCAGTATTTT.

The chain has TRBV5-1 and TRBJ2-3; no definite D call. Germline CDR1 SGHRS, CDR2 YFSETQ. The CDR3 is 14 residues long. The V gene lost 4 bases and the J gene lost 3 bases, with 12 bases spanning the gap. The CDR3 loop reads CASSQSLPTDTQYF. CDR3 nucleotides: TGCGCCAGCAGCCAAAGCCTCCCTACAGATACGCAGTATTTT.

This chain uses TRBV28 with TRBJ2-4, with 9 bases aligning to TRBD2. The CDR3 is 16 amino acids. The J segment lost 3 bases and the V segment lost 5 bases, leaving 8 bases of the junction unmatched. From germline, CDR1 is MDHEN and CDR2 SYDVKM. CDR3 region: CASSIHLAGYKNIQYF. Written as DNA, the CDR3 is TGTGCCAGCAGTATACATCTAGCGGGGTACAAAAACATTCAGTACTTC.